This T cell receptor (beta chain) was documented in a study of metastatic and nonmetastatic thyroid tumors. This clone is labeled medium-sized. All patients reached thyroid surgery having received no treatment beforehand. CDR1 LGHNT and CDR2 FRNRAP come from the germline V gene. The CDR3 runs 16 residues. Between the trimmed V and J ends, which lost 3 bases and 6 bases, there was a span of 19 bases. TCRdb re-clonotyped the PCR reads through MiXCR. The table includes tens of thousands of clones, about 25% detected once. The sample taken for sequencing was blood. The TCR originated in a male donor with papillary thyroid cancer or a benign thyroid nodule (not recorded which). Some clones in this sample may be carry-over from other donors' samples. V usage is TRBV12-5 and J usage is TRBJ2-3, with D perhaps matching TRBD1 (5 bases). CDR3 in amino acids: CASGFGQGGVQDTQYF. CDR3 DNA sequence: TGTGCTAGTGGTTTTGGGCAGGGTGGGGTTCAGGATACGCAGTATTTT.